This TCR beta chain was sequenced in a study of blood T cells in healthy people across ages (dated by TCRdb to the mid-2010s). Turning to the overall study: In model experiments, template switching captured roughly one uniquely barcoded TCR beta cDNA molecule for every two T cells. The study measured age-related changes in TCR beta repertoire diversity using deep sequencing normalized with unique cDNA molecular identifiers. The donors were divided into four age groups: young (average approximately 17 years), middle-aged (around 41), aged (about 60) and long-lived (82). To avoid experimental bias, donors of different ages were randomly spread across the sequencing lanes. Two additional independent replicas of 1 million unique cDNA reads from the same blood draw were analyzed for two donors (one aged 18 to 29 and one aged 80 or older).

Library generation was performed with 5' RACE. A second about 7 to 11 cycle PCR used a sample-barcoded 5' primer and a J-beta primer mix. A unique molecular identifier was introduced onto each TCR beta cDNA molecule by a template-switch 5' adaptor carrying 12 random nucleotides. Each sample yielded at least 2.5 million CDR3-containing paired-end reads. First-strand cDNA was synthesized from all RNA with the Mint cDNA synthesis kit, primed by a TRBC-specific oligonucleotide. Following uracil-DNA glycosylase treatment, a first 18-cycle PCR with universal primers M1SS and BC2_uni_R was performed on all cDNA. The paper's data handling went like this. For normalization, 1 million high-quality reads, each with a distinct molecular identifier, were randomly selected from each sample. Reads sharing molecular identifiers were discarded rather than binned into consensus sequences. MiTCR, with a Q25 quality threshold and the strictest error-elimination algorithm, was used for CDR3 identification, clonotype clustering and error correction. A nonparametric unseen species model with Euler transformation was used to estimate lower-bound total TCR beta diversity. In TCRdb, the public reads were trimmed at Q25 with fastp and aligned with MiXCR, with productive beta chains retained. Each CDR3 protein appears once, grouped with its most common genes and DNA. TCRdb assigned the V and J calls; the authors' analysis was not used. In this sample the table shows 1.5 million to 2 million distinct CDR3 sequences, about 39% of which occur a single time. The ten most abundant clones make up roughly 23% of the sample.

As to this clonotype: The clone's antigen remains unknown. No base quality information exists; no much larger clone differs at one position.

General study outcomes and caveats: The long-lived group showed more naive CD4+ T cells, fewer expanded clones and increased TCR diversity than the aged group, suggesting age selection. Observed TCR beta diversity correlated strongly with the percentage of naive T cells measured by flow cytometry. Conclusive comparison of naive and antigen-experienced compartments was prevented by the profiling of bulk unsorted PBMCs. Because donor CMV infection status was unknown, age-related changes in expanded clonotypes were potentially confounded. Estimates of total diversity based on one million sequenced T cells were regarded as lower bounds and as underestimates. As age increased, observed TCR beta diversity per million T cells dropped in a roughly linear way, and a significant reduction was already evident by age about 40.

Systemically healthy Caucasian individuals from Russia, roughly 40 in total and aged roughly 6 to 100 years, were included as donors. Each donor gave approximately 9.4 milliliters of peripheral blood, drawn into EDTA-treated Vacutainer tubes. Ficoll-Paque density-gradient centrifugation was used to isolate PBMCs, with at least 6.5 million per sample. Total RNA was extracted from PBMCs with Trizol reagent, with at least 6 micrograms obtained per sample. For every donor, an aliquot of PBMCs went through flow cytometry to measure the percentages of naive CD45RAhigh/CD27high T cells. Looking up the germline V gene (reference sequence) yields CDR1 SEHNR and CDR2 FQNEAQ. Taken from cysteine to phenylalanine, the CDR3 has 14 residues. Just the 42-base CDR3 DNA is kept, in frame starting at base 1.

The sequence is built from TRBV7-9 and TRBJ2-4; 7 bases in the junction line up with TRBD2. The J call may be incorrect, as the DNA end agrees better with TRBJ2-7. Sequenced sample: blood. The TCR comes from a human donor in good health. The DNA sequence is given as TGTGCCAGCAGCCCATGGGAGGGGCCTCACGAGCAGTACTTC. Protein translation: CASSPWEGPHEQYF.